One sample yielded the 26 T cell receptor beta chains listed below, sequenced in a study of blood T cell repertoires in COVID-19. The data were produced by immunoSEQ multiplex PCR, yet TCRdb's version contains in-frame clones alone and is incomplete. The sample contains fewer than 300,000 clones, roughly 85% of which appear only once. Input material: peripheral blood. These receptors came from a man aged 50 to 60 with active or convalescent COVID-19.

The J gene is TRBJ2-1, the V gene TRBV5-4; TRBD2 might be the D (6 bases). The CDR3 contains 12 residues. With 0 bases removed from V and 13 bases from J, the gap between germline ends came to 11 bases. CDR1 and CDR2 from the germline V gene are SGHNT and YYREEE (reference sequence). CDR3 coding DNA: TGTGCCAGCAGCTTGGGTAGCGGAAACCAGTTCTTC. This gives the protein CASSLGSGNQFF.

The J gene is TRBJ1-5, the V gene TRBV27; D perhaps matches TRBD1 (6 bases). CDR1 is MNHEY and CDR2 is SMNVEV in the germline V gene (reference sequence). V was cut by 5 bases and J by 3 bases, with 11 bases left in between. The CDR3 loop spans 14 amino acids. The CDR3 region is CASSPRDNNQPQHF. Here the CDR3 DNA reads TGTGCCAGCAGTCCCCGGGACAACAATCAGCCCCAGCATTTT.

This clone has more than one count but fewer than ten. Here the CDR3 reads CASSPQGANSPYGYTF. The CDR3 DNA reads as TGTGCCAGCAGCCCACAGGGGGCTAACTCCCCTTATGGCTACACCTTC. The V call is TRBV7-8, the J call TRBJ1-2; 9 nucleotides agree with TRBD1. Looked up from germline, CDR1 is SGHVS and CDR2 is FQNEAQ. The CDR3 contains 16 residues. The V segment lost 5 bases and the J segment 5 bases; nucleotides outside the gene matches: 12.

V is TRBV2 and J is TRBJ2-1, with TRBD2 matching over 12 bases. Losses at the gene ends were 10 bases for V and 6 bases for J; bases not matched to a gene: 13. The CDR3 has 16 amino acids. CDR1 and CDR2 (germline): SNHLY, FYNNEI. This CDR3 is CATKSPSGRAVNEQFF. The CDR3 bases are TGTGCCACCAAATCCCCTAGCGGGAGGGCCGTCAATGAGCAGTTCTTC.

The chain recombines TRBV7-3 with TRBJ2-3; 13 positions agree with TRBD2. Per the germline V gene, CDR1 is SGHTA and CDR2 is FQGTGA. The CDR3 covers 15 residues. V shed 3 bases and J 5 bases; nucleotides not matched to a gene: 2. CDR3 in amino acids: CASSLGLAGLDTQYF. CDR3 bases: TGTGCCAGCAGCTTGGGACTAGCGGGACTAGATACGCAGTATTTT.

V gene TRBV10-3 combines with J gene TRBJ1-4; D gene uncertain. Trimming left V 4 bases short and J 5 bases short, with 11 bases between. Germline-derived CDR1 and CDR2 are ENHRY and SYGVKD. CDR3 length: 14 amino acids. The CDR3 reads CAISVDGNNEKLFF. In DNA form, the CDR3 reads TGTGCCATCAGTGTCGACGGGAACAATGAAAAACTGTTTTTT.

The rearrangement links TRBV19 to TRBJ2-3, with D tentatively TRBD1 (6 bases). The V gene's germline CDR1 is LNHDA and CDR2 SQIVND (reference sequence). Trimming removed 6 bases at V and 3 bases at J, with 16 bases between. CDR3 size: 15 residues. The DNA of the CDR3 is TGTGCCAGTAGACCGCAGGGGTGGGGGACAGATACGCAGTATTTT. It yields the protein CASRPQGWGTDTQYF.

This rearrangement joins TRBV27 to TRBJ1-2; D call uncertain. V was pared by 5 bases and J by 4 bases, with 11 bases between. Germline V gene sequence: CDR1 MNHEY, CDR2 SMNVEV (reference sequence). The CDR3 runs to 13 residues. CDR3 nucleotides: TGTGCCAGCAGTACACCAGGAATCTATGGCTACACCTTC. It codes for CASSTPGIYGYTF.

The rearrangement links TRBV3-1 (or the pseudogene TRBV3-2) to TRBJ1-6; the match to TRBD1 covers 7 bases. J was trimmed by 8 bases and V by 5 bases; bases with no gene match: 18. This CDR3 is built from 18 residues. CDR1 LGHDT and CDR2 YNNKEL come from the germline V gene (reference sequence). This CDR3 reads CASSSRLANRGGDSPLHF. The CDR3 DNA sequence: TGTGCCAGCAGCTCCCGCCTCGCAAACAGGGGCGGGGATTCACCCCTCCACTTT.

The V gene is TRBV28, the J gene TRBJ2-7; 7 bases align to TRBD2. CDR1 and CDR2 from the germline V gene are MDHEN and SYDVKM. The CDR3 runs to 13 residues. The trim removed 4 bases at V and 4 bases at J, leaving 4 bases unmatched. The CDR3, as DNA: TGTGCCAGCAGTTGGGGGGGGTCGTACGAGCAGTACTTC. As protein: CASSWGGSYEQYF.

This clone showed up just a few times. This chain uses TRBV4-2 with TRBJ2-5, with TRBD2 matching 8 bases. From germline, CDR1 is LGHNA and CDR2 YNFKEQ. The CDR3 totals 14 residues. The V segment lost 4 bases and the J segment 3 bases; nucleotides outside the gene matches: 4. CDR3 bases: TGTGCCAGCAGCCGATTAGCGGGGAAAGAGACCCAGTACTTC. Amino acids: CASSRLAGKETQYF.

The chain joins TRBV4-3 to TRBJ1-2; 9 bases line up with TRBD1. Germline CDR1 is LGHNA and CDR2 is YSLEER. Trimming removed 1 base from V and 8 bases from J; junction bases left unmatched: 8. This CDR3 spans 15 amino acids. CDR3 loop: CASSQGRGQGSGYTF. The CDR3 DNA follows: TGCGCCAGCAGCCAAGGACGGGGACAGGGATCCGGCTACACCTTC.

The J gene is TRBJ2-2, the V gene TRBV4-1; TRBD1 matches at 9 bases. CDR1 and CDR2 from the germline V gene are MGHRA and YSYEKL. With V trimmed by 5 bases and J by 0 bases, 10 bases remained unmatched. CDR3 length: 18 amino acids. As DNA, the CDR3 is TGCGCCAGCAGCAAAGGACAGGGGACCGCGGCGAACACCGGGGAGCTGTTTTTT. It translates to CASSKGQGTAANTGELFF.

The chain has TRBV28 and TRBJ2-7, with D hard to call. The CDR3 has 12 amino acids. Between the trimmed V and J ends, which lost 1 base and 4 bases, there was a span of 5 bases. CDR1 is MDHEN, CDR2 SYDVKM, per germline. CDR3 bases: TGTGCCAGCAGTTTATTCGGTTACGAGCAGTACTTC. It encodes CASSLFGYEQYF.

The J gene is TRBJ2-1, the V gene TRBV18; D not certain. Per germline, CDR1 KGHSH and CDR2 LQKENI. The CDR3 runs to 12 residues. With 4 bases removed from V and 9 bases from J, the gap between germline ends came to 10 bases. The CDR3 DNA is TGTGCCAGCTCACTCGTGCGAGTTGAGCAGTTCTTC. This translates into CASSLVRVEQFF.

The rearrangement links TRBV5-1 to TRBJ1-1; 8 nucleotides match TRBD1. The CDR3 has 16 residues. The ends lost 7 bases at V and 1 base at J; junction bases unmatched: 12. Germline CDR1 SGHRS, CDR2 YFSETQ. The CDR3 nucleotides read TGCGCCAGCCGACCCACAGGGGGGGGAACGAACACTGAAGCTTTCTTT. Residues: CASRPTGGGTNTEAFF.

The genes are TRBV5-1 and TRBJ2-3, with D possibly being TRBD1 (5 bases). V lost 0 bases to trimming and J lost 2 bases, with 13 bases between them. The CDR3 is 16 amino acids. Germline V gene lookup returns CDR1 SGHRS and CDR2 YFSETQ. For the CDR3, the DNA is TGCGCCAGCAGCTTGGCGCAGGGTACTATCACAGATACGCAGTATTTT. Its protein is CASSLAQGTITDTQYF.

This clone was counted once. The V gene is TRBV28, the J gene TRBJ2-1; 9 bases map to TRBD2. This CDR3 has 14 residues. Germline V gene data show CDR1 as MDHEN and CDR2 as SYDVKM. V lost 6 bases, J lost 10 bases, and 10 bases stayed unmatched. For the CDR3, the DNA is TGTGCCAGCAGGGTGGCTAGCGGGATCGGAGAGCAGTTCTTC. It codes for CASRVASGIGEQFF.

This sequence joins TRBV6-5 and TRBJ2-1; the match to TRBD1 covers 9 bases. The CDR3 runs to 12 residues. CDR1 is MNHEY, CDR2 SVGAGI, per germline. Losses at the gene ends were 4 bases for V and 15 bases for J; bases not matched to a gene: 7. The CDR3 coding sequence is TGTGCCAGCAGTTCCTCCGGGACAGGGAGGTTCTTC. Protein sequence: CASSSSGTGRFF.

This clone was seen a handful of times. J is TRBJ1-3 and V is TRBV15; D perhaps matches TRBD1 (6 bases). CDR3 length: 14 residues. Germline CDR1 is LNHNV and CDR2 is YYDKDF (reference sequence). With 5 bases removed from V and 0 bases from J, the gap between germline ends came to 8 bases. The CDR3 DNA is TGTGCCACCAGCGACAGGTACTCTGGAAACACCATATATTTT. It yields the protein CATSDRYSGNTIYF.

The chain recombines TRBV24-1 with TRBJ1-1; D possibly corresponds to TRBD1 (5 bases). V was trimmed by 0 bases and J by 14 bases, leaving 15 bases between them. The germline V gene has CDR1 KGHDR and CDR2 SFDVKD. The CDR3 has 13 residues. The CDR3: CATSDLGVRRGFF. CDR3 in DNA: TGTGCCACCAGTGATTTGGGGGTTAGACGGGGGTTCTTT.

As to this clone: This same CDR3 is encoded by further DNA sequences in the sample. The rearrangement joins TRBV18 to TRBJ2-5; the D gene is possibly TRBD2 (5 bases). Trimming removed 4 bases from V and 2 bases from J, with 11 bases in between. The germline V gene encodes CDR1 KGHSH and CDR2 LQKENI. This CDR3 region has 14 residues. This chain's CDR3 is CASSLRTGQETQYF. CDR3 coding DNA: TGTGCCAGCTCACTTAGGACGGGGCAAGAGACCCAGTACTTC.

This chain uses TRBV12-3 or TRBV12-4 with TRBJ1-1; no reliable D call. Trimming removed 7 bases from V and 7 bases from J, with 13 bases in between. The CDR3 sequence is 12 residues long. CDR3 sequence: CASTLIEGEAFF. The CDR3 bases are TGTGCCAGCACCCTAATCGAGGGTGAAGCTTTCTTT.

The chain uses TRBV7-9 and TRBJ2-7; D not resolved. Germline values: CDR1 SEHNR, CDR2 FQNEAQ (reference sequence). The germline V and J ends were trimmed by 5 bases and 2 bases, with 13 bases remaining between them. The CDR3 runs to 14 residues. This CDR3 reads CASSPVAVAYEQYF. CDR3 DNA: TGTGCCAGCAGCCCCGTTGCGGTGGCCTACGAGCAGTACTTC.

J is TRBJ1-6 and V is TRBV30, with a possible D match to TRBD1 (6 bases). V lost 2 bases and J lost 7, with 9 bases in between. Germline CDR1 reads GTSNPN; CDR2 reads SVGIG (reference sequence). The CDR3 loop spans 13 amino acids. CDR3 residues: CAWSLQGNSPLHF. CDR3 nucleotide sequence: TGTGCCTGGAGTCTCCAGGGGAATTCACCCCTCCACTTT.

This clone was counted a few times. The chain has TRBV18 and TRBJ1-1; D is uncertain. Germline assignment: CDR1 KGHSH and CDR2 LQKENI. CDR3 length equals 13 residues. The ends were cut back, 0 bases at V and 1 base at J, with 3 bases in the middle. The CDR3 DNA reads as TGTGCCAGCTCACCACCTCAGAACACTGAAGCTTTCTTT. Protein product: CASSPPQNTEAFF.